The next 25 T cell receptor beta chains were all read from a single sample in a study of cytomegalovirus exposure and HLA in healthy donors. The primer mix had 60 Vbeta and 13 Jbeta primers. TCRdb's table, derived via immunoSEQ multiplex PCR, lists solely in-frame clones and lacks some. This table has some 57,000 clones, around 52% appearing once. The source material was PBMCs. The receptors shown here come from a human donor in good health.

The chain is built from TRBV7-9 and TRBJ2-7; 8 positions match TRBD2. Germline V gene lookup returns CDR1 SEHNR and CDR2 FQNEAQ (reference sequence). Trimming took 3 bases from V and 6 from J; bases not matched to a gene: 10. The CDR3 loop spans 15 amino acids. DNA for the CDR3: TGTGCCAGCAGCTTTTTAGCGGGACCCGGGGCCGAGCAGTACTTC. Its translation: CASSFLAGPGAEQYF.

The chain employs TRBV7-9 and TRBJ1-1; D possibly corresponds to TRBD1 (6 bases). This CDR3 is built from 13 residues. Trimming took 1 base from V and 10 from J, leaving 13 bases between them. Germline assignment: CDR1 SEHNR and CDR2 FQNEAQ (reference sequence). The CDR3 DNA reads as TGTGCCAGCAGCTTAGAAGGGCGAGGGGGAGCTTTCTTT. Amino acid sequence: CASSLEGRGGAFF.

This chain links TRBV6-5 with TRBJ1-1, with D unclear. There are 15 residues in the CDR3. The germline gives CDR1 MNHEY, CDR2 SVGAGI. Trimming stripped 2 bases from V and 0 bases from J, with 10 bases between. The CDR3 loop reads CASSYQESMNTEAFF. The CDR3 DNA is TGTGCCAGCAGTTACCAAGAATCTATGAACACTGAAGCTTTCTTT.

The chain joins TRBV30 to TRBJ2-2; a possible D gene is TRBD2 (5 bases). Germline V gives CDR1 GTSNPN, CDR2 SVGIG (reference sequence). The CDR3 has 16 amino acids. V lost 0 bases and J lost 3, with 14 bases in between. CDR3 in DNA: TGTGCCTGGAGTGTACGAGGGTTGCTCGACACCGGGGAGCTGTTTTTT. Translation: CAWSVRGLLDTGELFF.

The CDR3: CASRIENQPQHF. Written as DNA, the CDR3 is TGTGCCAGCAGAATAGAGAATCAGCCCCAGCATTTT. The genes are TRBV6-6 and TRBJ1-5; D is unresolved. V lost 6 bases and J lost 4, with 7 bases in between. The CDR3 has 12 amino acids. Germline V gives CDR1 MNHNY, CDR2 SVGAGI (reference sequence).

The genes are TRBV5-1 and TRBJ2-5; maybe TRBD1 (6 bases). This CDR3 contains 14 residues. V dropped 4 bases and J dropped 5 bases, with 15 bases sitting between them. The germline gives CDR1 SGHRS, CDR2 YFSETQ. The CDR3 bases are TGCGCCAGCAGCGGGGGACACTATGGGGAGACCCAGTACTTC. Its protein is CASSGGHYGETQYF.

This rearrangement joins TRBV18 to TRBJ1-4; 8 bases fit TRBD1. J lost 5 bases, V lost 3 bases, and 2 bases had no gene match. Germline V gene data show CDR1 as KGHSH and CDR2 as LQKENI. This CDR3 contains 14 residues. In nucleotides, the CDR3 is TGTGCCAGCTCACCTGGACAGGGAAATGAAAAACTGTTTTTT. As protein: CASSPGQGNEKLFF.

This clone has just a few counts. CDR3 DNA sequence: TGTGCCAGCAGCTTCGCGACAGGCTCCTACGAGCAGTACTTC. This codes for CASSFATGSYEQYF. The J gene is TRBJ2-7, the V gene TRBV5-4; a weak D match, TRBD1 (6 bases). The CDR3 extends over 14 amino acids. The germline V gene encodes CDR1 SGHNT and CDR2 YYREEE (reference sequence). Trimming took 2 bases from V and 0 from J, leaving 9 bases between them.

The chain carries TRBV5-6 and TRBJ1-2; 8 nucleotides line up with TRBD1. The germline gives CDR1 SGHDT, CDR2 YYEEEE. V was pared by 4 bases and J by 5 bases, with 7 bases of the junction left unmatched. The CDR3 totals 14 residues. This CDR3 reads CASSTGTGLYGYTF. CDR3 coding DNA: TGTGCCAGCAGCACCGGGACAGGTCTTTATGGCTACACCTTC.

The chain recombines TRBV28 with TRBJ1-2; tentatively, D is TRBD1 (5 bases). Germline V gene data show CDR1 as MDHEN and CDR2 as SYDVKM. The CDR3 is made up of 11 amino acids. V lost 7 bases to trimming and J lost 2 bases, with 5 bases between them. The CDR3 sequence is CASTGNYGYTF. The CDR3 bases are TGTGCCAGCACAGGGAACTATGGCTACACCTTC.

CDR3 DNA: TGTGCCAGCAGTACGACTGGACAGGGAAACACTGAAGCTTTCTTT. It is translated as CASSTTGQGNTEAFF. The chain carries TRBV6-6 and TRBJ1-1, with TRBD1 matching over 8 bases. The V gene end was trimmed by 5 bases and the J gene end by 2 bases; junction bases not matched to a gene: 7. The germline gives CDR1 MNHNY, CDR2 SVGAGI (reference sequence). The CDR3 totals 15 residues.

The CDR3 DNA reads TGTGCCACCAGCAGAGATTCGTCCCCGGGGGAGACCCAGTACTTC. It encodes CATSRDSSPGETQYF. The chain carries TRBV15 and TRBJ2-5; a possible D gene is TRBD2 (5 bases). CDR3 length equals 15 residues. Germline lookup yields CDR1 LNHNV and CDR2 YYDKDF (reference sequence). V lost 0 bases and J 5 bases, leaving 13 bases between the germline ends. The full variable domain, completed using reference TRBV15 and TRBJ2-5, is DAMVIQNPRYQVTQFGKPVTLSCSQTLNHNVMYWYQQKSSQAPKLLFHYYDKDFNNEADTPDNFQSRRPNTSFCFLDIRSPGLGDTAMYLCATSRDSSPGETQYFGPGTRLLVL.

The genes are TRBV9 and TRBJ1-2; 8 bases line up with TRBD1. Germline trimming cut 4 bases from V and 5 bases from J; bases unmatched to any gene: 1. Germline V lookup: CDR1 SGDLS, CDR2 YYNGEE. The CDR3 runs 12 residues. CDR3 sequence (DNA): TGTGCCAGCAGCCGACAGGGGTATGGCTACACCTTC. Amino acids: CASSRQGYGYTF.

This clone was detected only a few times. The chain couples TRBV14 to TRBJ1-2, with 8 bases fitting TRBD1. This CDR3 is built from 14 residues. After removal of 5 bases from V and 2 bases from J, the junction contained 4 bases not matched to a gene. Looked up from germline, CDR1 is SGHDN and CDR2 is FVKESK. The CDR3 loop is CASSVRTGNYGYTF. For the CDR3, the DNA is TGTGCCAGCAGCGTGCGGACAGGGAACTATGGCTACACCTTC.

The V call is TRBV5-1, the J call TRBJ2-3; TRBD2 aligns across 8 bases. The trim removed 2 bases at V and 0 bases at J, leaving 5 bases unmatched. Per the germline V gene, CDR1 is SGHRS and CDR2 is YFSETQ. The CDR3 runs to 16 residues. Here the CDR3 DNA reads TGCGCCAGCAGCTTACTAGCGGCATCTAGCACAGATACGCAGTATTTT. Its translation is CASSLLAASSTDTQYF.

The J gene is TRBJ1-1, the V gene TRBV18; unclear D gene. Germline V lookup: CDR1 KGHSH, CDR2 LQKENI. This CDR3 has 15 amino acids. The V and J ends lost 4 bases and 2 bases respectively, with 14 bases between them. CDR3 amino acids: CASSRGGRENTEAFF. DNA for the CDR3: TGTGCCAGCTCACGGGGAGGACGGGAAAACACTGAAGCTTTCTTT.

This chain uses TRBV7-2 with TRBJ1-1; D is perhaps TRBD1 (5 bases). Looked up from germline, CDR1 is SGHTA and CDR2 is FQGNSA. The germline V and J ends were trimmed by 2 bases and 3 bases, with 10 bases remaining between them. The CDR3 has 14 amino acids. CDR3 in amino acids: CASSLNRRDTEAFF. The CDR3 coding sequence is TGTGCCAGCAGCTTAAATCGCAGGGACACTGAAGCTTTCTTT.

The V gene is TRBV30, the J gene TRBJ2-7; perhaps TRBD2 as D (6 bases). Germline assignment: CDR1 GTSNPN and CDR2 SVGIG (reference sequence). Trimming pared 5 bases from V and 6 bases from J, leaving 17 bases between. The CDR3 consists of 13 residues. The CDR3 spells CAWHIAGRTEQYF. CDR3 coding DNA: TGTGCCTGGCATATTGCAGGGAGGACCGAGCAGTACTTC.

CDR3 residues: CASRPGHSSTEAFF. The CDR3 coding sequence is TGTGCCAGCAGACCGGGACACTCCTCCACTGAAGCTTTCTTT. The chain has TRBV7-8 and TRBJ1-1; the D gene is possibly TRBD1 (6 bases). This CDR3 contains 14 residues. Germline CDR1 and CDR2: SGHVS and FQNEAQ. The V end was cut by 6 bases, the J end by 4 bases, with 15 bases between.

CDR3 DNA: TGTGCCAGCAGCTTAATGGGGGGGCCTTTTTACAATGAGCAGTTCTTC. It specifies CASSLMGGPFYNEQFF. The chain couples TRBV7-3 to TRBJ2-1, with a tentative D call TRBD2 (7 bases). Trimming took off 1 base at V and 4 bases at J, with 14 bases between the two ends. The CDR3 runs to 16 residues. Germline loops: CDR1 SGHTA, CDR2 FQGTGA.

V usage is TRBV7-9 and J usage is TRBJ1-1, with a weak D call TRBD1 (5 bases). CDR3 length: 13 amino acids. From germline, CDR1 is SEHNR and CDR2 FQNEAQ (reference sequence). Trimming pared 5 bases from V and 1 base from J, leaving 8 bases between. Written as DNA, the CDR3 is TGTGCCAGCAGCCGCAGGGAGAACACTGAAGCTTTCTTT. This translates into CASSRRENTEAFF.

The sample holds a few counts of this clone. The chain recombines TRBV7-8 with TRBJ2-7, with D unresolved. V was cut by 5 bases and J by 5 bases, with 16 bases left in between. CDR1 is SGHVS and CDR2 is FQNEAQ in the germline V gene. The length of the CDR3 is 14 residues. The CDR3 DNA reads TGTGCCAGCAGCCTACCCCCCTTGGTCGACGAGCAGTACTTC. Amino acids: CASSLPPLVDEQYF.

The J gene is TRBJ2-5, the V gene TRBV5-1, with 13 bases lining up with TRBD2. The CDR3 contains 16 residues. The germline V gene encodes CDR1 SGHRS and CDR2 YFSETQ. Trimming cost V 3 bases and J 4 bases; bases outside gene matches: 6. DNA of the CDR3: TGCGCCAGCAGCTGGGGGACTAGCGGGGATTCAGAGACCCAGTACTTC. Its translation: CASSWGTSGDSETQYF.

This clone was observed a handful of times. The V call is TRBV30, the J call TRBJ1-5; 9 bases match TRBD1. The V gene's germline CDR1 is GTSNPN and CDR2 SVGIG (reference sequence). The CDR3 contains 14 residues. J was trimmed by 6 bases and V by 2 bases; bases with no gene match: 5. The CDR3 nucleotides read TGTGCCTGGAGTCACGGACAGGGGCGTCAGCCCCAGCATTTT. This sequence encodes CAWSHGQGRQPQHF.

The V call is TRBV19, the J call TRBJ1-2, with D possibly being TRBD1 (5 bases). Trimming pared 3 bases from V and 3 bases from J, leaving 8 bases between. Germline assignment: CDR1 LNHDA and CDR2 SQIVND (reference sequence). The CDR3 is made up of 13 amino acids. The CDR3 loop is CASSIQGYYGYTF. Written as DNA, the CDR3 is TGTGCCAGTAGTATCCAGGGATACTATGGCTACACCTTC. Combining the CDR3 with reference TRBV19 and TRBJ1-2 gives the whole variable domain DGGITQSPKYLFRKEGQNVTLSCEQNLNHDAMYWYRQDPGQGLRLIYYSQIVNDFQKGDIAEGYSVSREKKESFPLTVTSAQKNPTAFYLCASSIQGYYGYTFGSGTRLTVV.